This TCR beta chain appears in the sequencing data of a study of blood T cell repertoires in COVID-19. Study overall: Sites across the United States, Italy and Spain contributed samples from acute and convalescent COVID-19. T cells, B-cell-depleted T cells, or PBMCs provided the cDNA or gDNA that served as material.

Authors' processing steps: Scientists estimated how many nucleated cells there were by amplifying reference gene primers. Data came from immunoSEQ multiplex PCR; TCRdb stores just in-frame clones and leaves some out. V, J and clone size are those of that table, while D and trimming were read from the DNA. Here the sample spans 60,000 to 75,000 clones, around 88% being singletons. Sequences were obtained from peripheral blood. The source of this sequence is a woman aged 80 or over with active COVID-19.

The CDR3 DNA follows: TGTGCCAGCAGATTCCTAGGAGGAAGAGGAGGCTACACCTTC. Translated, it gives CASRFLGGRGGYTF. The chain recombines TRBV5-4 with TRBJ1-2; D uncertain. The CDR3 has 14 amino acids. Germline assignment: CDR1 SGHNT and CDR2 YYREEE (reference sequence). V was cut by 5 bases and J by 8 bases, with 19 bases left in between. Combining the CDR3 with reference TRBV5-4 and TRBJ1-2 gives the whole variable domain ETGVTQSPTHLIKTRGQQVTLRCSSQSGHNTVSWYQQALGQGPQFIFQYYREEENGRGNFPPRFSGLQFPNYSSELNVNALELDDSALYLCASRFLGGRGGYTFGSGTRLTVV.